This T cell receptor beta chain was sequenced during a study of shared clonotypes between healthy human individuals. CDR1 is MDHEN, CDR2 SYDVKM, per germline. The CDR3 is 12 amino acids. Deletions cut 6 bases from V and 2 bases from J, with 7 bases between. CD45RO-negative cells were positively selected for CCR7, leaving out terminally differentiated effector memory CD45RA+ cells. Those who donated, Caucasian adults without exception, all lived in Nashville, Tennessee. The table came from immunoSEQ multiplex PCR; TCRdb's copy has only in-frame clones and leaves some out. The table includes approximately 1.9 million clones, about 93% detected once. Only a few counts were recorded for this clone.

The V call is TRBV28, the J call TRBJ1-1; D remains unclear. The TCR comes from a man younger than 35 in good health. Some clones in this sample may be carry-over from other donors' samples. Sequencing input: naive CD8+ T cells from PBMCs. The CDR3: CASSGDNTEAFF. The DNA of the CDR3 is TGTGCCAGCAGCGGAGACAACACTGAAGCTTTCTTT. Drawing the rest from reference TRBV28 and TRBJ1-1, the complete variable domain is DVKVTQSSRYLVKRTGEKVFLECVQDMDHENMFWYRQDPGLGLRLIYFSYDVKMKEKGDIPEGYSVSREKKERFSLILESASTNQTSMYLCASSGDNTEAFFGQGTRLTVV.